The 8 T cell receptor beta chains presented below share a single source sample, sequenced in a study of cytomegalovirus exposure and HLA in healthy donors. The primer mix had 60 Vbeta and 13 Jbeta primers. Assay used: immunoSEQ multiplex PCR; TCRdb lists only in-frame clones, some missing. The sample carries more than 60,000 clones, approximately 79% recorded once. Sequences were obtained from PBMCs. All receptors derive from a woman in her 30s in good health and CMV-seronegative.

The V and J genes are TRBV19 and TRBJ2-1; 7 bases match TRBD2. CDR1 and CDR2 (germline): LNHDA, SQIVND (reference sequence). Losses at the gene ends were 6 bases for V and 5 bases for J; bases not matched to a gene: 7. The CDR3 length is 14 residues. The CDR3 sequence is CASSLAGVHNEQFF. CDR3 sequence (DNA): TGTGCCAGTAGCCTCGCGGGGGTACACAATGAGCAGTTCTTC.

On this clone itself: This sample also contains other DNA sequences that code for the same CDR3. V gene TRBV5-4 combines with J gene TRBJ1-1, with a tentative D call TRBD1 (5 bases). V shed 4 bases and J shed 4 bases, with 20 bases lying between them. This CDR3 has 16 residues. Germline V CDR1 and CDR2: SGHNT, YYREEE (reference sequence). As DNA, the CDR3 is TGTGCCAGCAGCCTCACAGTTGGGGCGCAAGGCACTGAAGCTTTCTTT. Its protein is CASSLTVGAQGTEAFF.

This chain joins TRBV30 and TRBJ1-4; TRBD1 is a possible D gene (5 bases). Per the germline V gene, CDR1 is GTSNPN and CDR2 is SVGIG (reference sequence). V lost 4 bases, J lost 5 bases, and 14 bases lay in between. This CDR3 is built from 14 residues. This CDR3 reads CAWNSGTANEKLFF. Written as DNA, the CDR3 is TGTGCCTGGAATTCCGGGACTGCAAATGAAAAACTGTTTTTT.

This clone has more than one count but fewer than ten. The chain employs TRBV6-5 and TRBJ2-7; the D gene is possibly TRBD2 (5 bases). The CDR3 loop spans 12 amino acids. Trimming left V 7 bases short and J 0 bases short, with 7 bases between. In germline, CDR1 is MNHEY, CDR2 SVGAGI. DNA of the CDR3: TGTGCCAGCACGGGGAGCTCCTACGAGCAGTACTTC. Translation gives CASTGSSYEQYF.

The rearrangement uses TRBV12-5 and TRBJ1-5; D not resolved. V was cut by 2 bases and J by 6 bases, with 11 bases left in between. The germline V gene encodes CDR1 LGHNT and CDR2 FRNRAP. There are 14 residues in the CDR3. CDR3 DNA: TGTGCTAGTGGTTTGCATGAGGCGTTTCAGCCCCAGCATTTT. It translates to CASGLHEAFQPQHF.

This clone was found a few times. This sequence joins TRBV4-2 and TRBJ2-5; tentative D call: TRBD1 (5 bases). The CDR3 loop spans 13 amino acids. Trimming took off 1 base at V and 2 bases at J, with 5 bases between the two ends. Germline assignment: CDR1 LGHNA and CDR2 YNFKEQ. The CDR3 protein is CASSQGQQETQYF. The CDR3 coding sequence is TGTGCCAGCAGCCAAGGACAGCAAGAGACCCAGTACTTC.

This clone was recorded only once. The chain has TRBV6-1 and TRBJ2-7, with 9 bases fitting TRBD1. From germline, CDR1 is MNHNS and CDR2 SASEGT. Germline trimming cut 6 bases from V and 7 bases from J; bases unmatched to any gene: 13. CDR3 length: 15 amino acids. The CDR3 nucleotides are TGTGCCAGCAGCTTGACAGGGGGTGACCGAAGAGAGCAGTACGTC. Protein sequence: CASSLTGGDRREQYV.

The chain is built from TRBV7-2 and TRBJ2-3; 7 bases match TRBD2. V was pared by 4 bases and J by 10 bases, with 8 bases of the junction left unmatched. The CDR3 has 13 amino acids. Germline-derived CDR1 and CDR2 are SGHTA and FQGNSA. The CDR3 nucleotides read TGTGCCAGCAGCTCCCGGGGGGATCAGGCGCAGTATTTT. This sequence encodes CASSSRGDQAQYF. Based on the CDR3 plus reference TRBV7-2 and TRBJ2-3, the full variable domain is GAGVSQSPSNKVTEKGKDVELRCDPISGHTALYWYRQSLGQGLEFLIYFQGNSAPDKSGLPSDRFSAERTGGSVSTLTIQRTQQEDSAVYLCASSSRGDQAQYFGPGTRLTVL.